This T cell receptor (beta chain) emerged from a study of shared clonotypes between healthy human individuals. Looking at the study overall: Researchers drew samples from a couple of women and a few men aged 18 to 49. CD4 naive and memory got three plates each, CD8 naive two, CD8 memory one. Study findings and constraints: Shared clonotypes: 4.5% to 5% naive CD4, around 3.4% naive CD8, 2% to 2.5% memory CD4, roughly 0.4% memory CD8. Generally, naive subsets came out with larger estimated richness than memory subsets.

This table comes from immunoSEQ multiplex PCR, and its TCRdb copy is limited to in-frame clones, with some not included. The data hold under 1,100,000 clones, with roughly 75% observed a single time. The CDR3 totals 13 residues. V was shortened by 4 bases and J by 0 bases, with 6 bases between the two germline ends. The germline CDR1 and CDR2 sequences are SGHRS and YFSETQ. This clone was picked up one time. What it recognizes is unknown. Other DNA sequences from this sample encode an identical CDR3 as well. The sample was memory CD4+ T cells sorted from blood. The subset was: CD45RA-negative fraction. The chain links TRBV5-1 to TRBJ2-3; D gene ambiguous. The clonotype comes from a man between 18 and 35 years old in good health. CDR3 coding DNA: TGCGCCAGCAGCGAACCTAGCACAGATACGCAGTATTTT. It codes for CASSEPSTDTQYF.